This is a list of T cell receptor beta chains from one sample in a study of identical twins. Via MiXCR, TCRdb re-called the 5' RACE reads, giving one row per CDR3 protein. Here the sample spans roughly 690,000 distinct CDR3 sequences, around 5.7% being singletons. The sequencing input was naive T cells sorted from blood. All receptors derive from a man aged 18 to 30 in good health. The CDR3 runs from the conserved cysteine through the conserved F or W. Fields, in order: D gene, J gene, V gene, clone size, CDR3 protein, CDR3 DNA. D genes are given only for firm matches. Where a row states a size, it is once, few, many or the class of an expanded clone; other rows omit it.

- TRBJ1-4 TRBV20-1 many CSATLRGGLEKLFF TGCAGTGCTACCCTGCGGGGAGGATTAGAAAAACTGTTTTTT
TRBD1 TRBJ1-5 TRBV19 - CASDRDPQHF TGTGCCAGTGACAGGGATCCCCAGCATTTT
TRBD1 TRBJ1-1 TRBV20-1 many CSASPTGGRLNAFF TGCAGTGCTAGCCCGACAGGGGGCCGTTTAAATGCTTTCTTT
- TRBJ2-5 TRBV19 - CASSTQGGRTETQYF TGTGCCAGTAGTACCCAGGGGGGAAGGACGGAGACCCAGTACTTC
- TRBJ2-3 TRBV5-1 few CASRSGRRTPTDTQYF TGCGCCAGCAGAAGTGGGAGGCGAACACCCACAGATACGCAGTATTTT
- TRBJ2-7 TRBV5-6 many CASSSPGTSIYEQYF TGTGCCAGCAGCTCCCCCGGGACTTCTATCTACGAGCAGTACTTC
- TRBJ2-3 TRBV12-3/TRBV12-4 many CASRKGPFGTDTQYF TGTGCCAGCAGAAAAGGGCCATTCGGCACAGATACGCAGTATTTT
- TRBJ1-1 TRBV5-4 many CASSLGLETEAFF TGTGCCAGCAGCTTAGGACTAGAGACTGAAGCTTTCTTT
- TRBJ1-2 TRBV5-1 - CASSLAQGHGYTF TGCGCCAGCAGCTTGGCCCAGGGGCATGGCTACACCTTC
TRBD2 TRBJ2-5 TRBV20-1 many CSASPRLAGGPGETQYF TGCAGTGCTAGCCCCCGACTAGCGGGAGGACCGGGAGAGACCCAGTACTTC
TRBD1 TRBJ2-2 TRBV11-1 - CASSPPFQGAQRTGELFF TGTGCCAGCAGCCCCCCCTTCCAGGGGGCCCAACGCACCGGGGAGCTGTTTTTT
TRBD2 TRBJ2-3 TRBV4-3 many CASSQEPLAGRADTQYF TGCGCCAGCAGCCAGGAACCATTAGCGGGACGGGCAGATACGCAGTATTTT
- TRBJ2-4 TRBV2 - CASIERTAPNIQYF TGTGCCAGCATTGAACGGACAGCCCCAAACATTCAGTACTTC
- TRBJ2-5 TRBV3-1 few CASSQDLEGDQYQETQYF TGTGCCAGCAGCCAAGATTTGGAGGGAGACCAGTACCAAGAGACCCAGTACTTC
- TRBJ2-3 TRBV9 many CASSGGSRDTQYF TGTGCCAGCAGCGGAGGTAGCCGGGATACGCAGTATTTT
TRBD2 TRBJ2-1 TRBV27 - CASKELAGGYEQFF TGTGCCAGCAAAGAACTAGCGGGAGGGTACGAGCAGTTCTTC
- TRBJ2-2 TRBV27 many CASSLPRTGAGELFF TGTGCCAGCAGTTTACCCCGGACGGGCGCCGGGGAGCTGTTTTTT
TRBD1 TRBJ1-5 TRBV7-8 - CASSPRWGTGDQPQHF TGTGCCAGCAGCCCCCGATGGGGGACAGGGGATCAGCCCCAGCATTTT
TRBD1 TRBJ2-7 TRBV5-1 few CASSLDRGIEQYF TGCGCCAGCAGCTTGGACAGGGGGATCGAGCAGTACTTC
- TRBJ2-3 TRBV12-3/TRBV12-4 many CASSFGERDTQYF TGTGCCAGCAGCTTCGGGGAGCGAGATACGCAGTATTTT
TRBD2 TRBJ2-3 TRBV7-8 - CASTGTSGRTDTQYF TGTGCCAGCACCGGGACTAGCGGACGCACAGATACGCAGTATTTT
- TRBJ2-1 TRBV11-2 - CASSPITGRSYNEQFF TGTGCCAGCAGCCCGATCACAGGGAGGTCCTACAATGAGCAGTTCTTC
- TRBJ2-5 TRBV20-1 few CSARDDTRQTQYF TGCAGTGCTAGAGATGACACCAGGCAGACCCAGTACTTC
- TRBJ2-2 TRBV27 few CASIRGATGELFF TGTGCCAGCATCCGCGGGGCGACCGGGGAGCTGTTTTTT